These T cell receptor beta chains were read from a single sample in a study of shared clonotypes between healthy human individuals. Profiling relied on immunoSEQ multiplex PCR, and the TCRdb table lists in-frame clones only, not all of them. The table has about 460,000 clones, 70% to 80% seen once. The sample was PBMCs. These receptors were obtained from a woman in her thirties or forties in good health. Some clones in this sample may be carry-over from other donors' samples. Both conserved end residues are part of each CDR3. Fields, in order: clone size, CDR3 length, D gene, J gene, V gene, CDR3 DNA, CDR3 protein. A D gene is named only where the DNA matches it firmly. For some rows the clone size is stated as once, few or many, or as a class when expanded; others skip it.

clone_size: -; cdr3_length: 13; d_call: -; j_call: TRBJ1-2; v_call: TRBV10-3; cdr3_nt: TGTGCCATCAGTGAGTCGGCAGGTGGCGGCTACACCTTC; cdr3_aa: CAISESAGGGYTF
clone_size: -; cdr3_length: 14; d_call: -; j_call: TRBJ2-7; v_call: TRBV5-6; cdr3_nt: TGTGCCAGCAGCACGTGGACTCATGCCTACGAGCAGTACTTC; cdr3_aa: CASSTWTHAYEQYF
clone_size: few; cdr3_length: 15; d_call: -; j_call: TRBJ2-2; v_call: TRBV4-2; cdr3_nt: TGTGCCAGCAGCCAAGATTTCGGGGGCACCGGGGAGCTGTTTTTT; cdr3_aa: CASSQDFGGTGELFF
clone_size: few; cdr3_length: 15; d_call: -; j_call: TRBJ2-2; v_call: TRBV9; cdr3_nt: TGTGCCAGCAGCGTATCTGGGACGAACACCGGGGAGCTGTTTTTT; cdr3_aa: CASSVSGTNTGELFF
clone_size: -; cdr3_length: 11; d_call: -; j_call: TRBJ2-7; v_call: TRBV2; cdr3_nt: TGTGCCAGCAGTGGGTCCCGGGAGCAGTACTTC; cdr3_aa: CASSGSREQYF
clone_size: -; cdr3_length: 16; d_call: TRBD2; j_call: TRBJ2-3; v_call: TRBV6-5; cdr3_nt: TGTGCCAGCAGTTACTCATCGAGCGGGATGACAGATACGCAGTATTTT; cdr3_aa: CASSYSSSGMTDTQYF
clone_size: -; cdr3_length: 15; d_call: TRBD1; j_call: TRBJ1-1; v_call: TRBV28; cdr3_nt: TGTGCCAGCAGAACAGGGGGAGGAACGAGCACTGAAGCTTTCTTT; cdr3_aa: CASRTGGGTSTEAFF
clone_size: -; cdr3_length: 14; d_call: TRBD2; j_call: TRBJ2-1; v_call: TRBV11-3; cdr3_nt: TGTGCCAGCAGCTTTCTAGCGGGAGGCGGTGAGCAGTTCTTC; cdr3_aa: CASSFLAGGGEQFF
clone_size: few; cdr3_length: 15; d_call: -; j_call: TRBJ2-7; v_call: TRBV9; cdr3_nt: TGTGCCAGCAGCGTACGGGCCGGGAGTAACTACGAGCAGTACTTC; cdr3_aa: CASSVRAGSNYEQYF
clone_size: -; cdr3_length: 12; d_call: -; j_call: TRBJ1-2; v_call: TRBV5-3; cdr3_nt: TGTGCCAGCAGCGATAACATCTATGGCTACACCTTC; cdr3_aa: CASSDNIYGYTF
clone_size: -; cdr3_length: 14; d_call: TRBD1; j_call: TRBJ2-3; v_call: TRBV6-6; cdr3_nt: TGTGCCAGCAGTTACCGACAGGGGGGGGATACGCAGTATTTT; cdr3_aa: CASSYRQGGDTQYF
clone_size: -; cdr3_length: 13; d_call: -; j_call: TRBJ2-3; v_call: TRBV30; cdr3_nt: TGTGCCTGGAACCAGTGGGGGGACGGTACGCAGTATTTT; cdr3_aa: CAWNQWGDGTQYF
clone_size: many; cdr3_length: 15; d_call: TRBD1; j_call: TRBJ1-6; v_call: TRBV15; cdr3_nt: TGTGCCACCAGCAGAAGAACAGGGGGTCGATCACCCCTCCACTTT; cdr3_aa: CATSRRTGGRSPLHF
clone_size: -; cdr3_length: 16; d_call: TRBD2; j_call: TRBJ2-1; v_call: TRBV7-3; cdr3_nt: TGTGCCAGCAGCTCGGGACTAGTTTCCCCCTACAATGAGCAGTTCTTC; cdr3_aa: CASSSGLVSPYNEQFF
clone_size: -; cdr3_length: 15; d_call: -; j_call: TRBJ1-3; v_call: TRBV13; cdr3_nt: TGTGCCAGCAGCCCTGGTACAGGCTCTGGAAACACCATATATTTT; cdr3_aa: CASSPGTGSGNTIYF
clone_size: -; cdr3_length: 14; d_call: -; j_call: TRBJ2-3; v_call: TRBV30; cdr3_nt: TGTGCCTGGAAAGGGCGGCCTAGCACAGATACGCAGTATTTT; cdr3_aa: CAWKGRPSTDTQYF
clone_size: -; cdr3_length: 14; d_call: -; j_call: TRBJ2-5; v_call: TRBV30; cdr3_nt: TGTGCCTGGAGTGTCCCCGGAAAGAGGGAGACCCAGTACTTC; cdr3_aa: CAWSVPGKRETQYF
clone_size: -; cdr3_length: 16; d_call: -; j_call: TRBJ2-2; v_call: TRBV28; cdr3_nt: TGTGCCAGCGGAGCAGGGTGGGCTACGGGGGCCGGGGAGCTGTTTTTT; cdr3_aa: CASGAGWATGAGELFF
clone_size: -; cdr3_length: 16; d_call: -; j_call: TRBJ1-1; v_call: TRBV19; cdr3_nt: TGTGCCACTAGAAGGGGTGGCGAACGGCCGAACACTGAAGCTTTCTTT; cdr3_aa: CATRRGGERPNTEAFF
clone_size: -; cdr3_length: 14; d_call: -; j_call: TRBJ1-1; v_call: TRBV30; cdr3_nt: TGTGCCTGGAGTGTAGGCTTGGGGGACACTGAAGCTTTCTTT; cdr3_aa: CAWSVGLGDTEAFF
clone_size: -; cdr3_length: 15; d_call: -; j_call: TRBJ1-1; v_call: TRBV30; cdr3_nt: TGTGCCTGGAGTGTACACTCGGGGGGGAAATCGGGAGCTTTCTTT; cdr3_aa: CAWSVHSGGKSGAFF
clone_size: -; cdr3_length: 15; d_call: TRBD1; j_call: TRBJ1-4; v_call: TRBV7-9; cdr3_nt: TGTGCCAGCAGACATACCGGGACAGGGGATGAAAAACTGTTTTTT; cdr3_aa: CASRHTGTGDEKLFF
clone_size: few; cdr3_length: 13; d_call: -; j_call: TRBJ2-5; v_call: TRBV2; cdr3_nt: TGTGCCAGCAGTGCCCAGAAACAAGAGACCCAGTACTTC; cdr3_aa: CASSAQKQETQYF
clone_size: once; cdr3_length: 13; d_call: -; j_call: TRBJ2-1; v_call: TRBV6-5; cdr3_nt: TGTGCCAGCGGGGGTGATTCCTACAATGAGCAGTTCTTC; cdr3_aa: CASGGDSYNEQFF
clone_size: -; cdr3_length: 16; d_call: -; j_call: TRBJ1-5; v_call: TRBV19; cdr3_nt: TGTGCCAGTAGTATCGGGCGAAGGGTTGGTGGACAGCCCCAGCATTTT; cdr3_aa: CASSIGRRVGGQPQHF